This TCR beta chain is from a study of blood T cells in healthy people across ages (dated by TCRdb to the mid-2010s). With respect to the entire study: In model experiments, template switching captured about one uniquely barcoded TCR beta cDNA molecule for every two T cells. Using deep sequencing normalized with unique cDNA molecular identifiers, the study measured how TCR beta repertoire diversity changes with age. Four age groups were formed from the donors: young (average approximately 15 years), middle-aged (approximately 41), aged (62) and long-lived (about 80). To avoid experimental bias, donors of different ages were spread randomly across the sequencing lanes. Two additional independent replicas of 1 million unique cDNA reads from the same blood draw were analyzed for two donors (one aged 18 to 29 and one aged 80 or older).

The trim is 2 bases for V and 13 bases for J, with a gap of 18 bases between the germline ends. Taken from the germline V gene, the CDR1 and CDR2 loops are MNHEY and SVGEGT. The CDR3 goes from the cysteine to the phenylalanine over 14 residues. Only the CDR3 part of the read is kept: 42 bases, read in frame from the first base. Concerning this clonotype: Which antigen it targets is not known. Per-base qualities were not stored, and no clone one base away is much larger.

The protocol used for the library was 5' RACE. Data came from an Illumina HiSeq 2500. A second PCR of roughly 6 to 11 cycles was run with a J-beta primer mix and a sample-barcoded 5' primer. A unique molecular identifier was introduced onto each TCR beta cDNA molecule by a template-switch 5' adaptor carrying 12 random nucleotides. At least 2.5 million CDR3-containing paired-end reads were obtained from each sample. The Mint cDNA synthesis kit, primed by a TRBC-specific oligonucleotide, was used to synthesize first-strand cDNA from all RNA. After uracil-DNA glycosylase treatment, a first 18-cycle PCR used universal primers M1SS and BC2_uni_R on all cDNA. The paper's data handling went like this. For normalization, 1 million high-quality reads were randomly selected from each sample, with every read carrying a distinct molecular identifier. Instead of being binned into consensus sequences, reads with shared molecular identifiers were discarded. MiTCR, set to a Q25 quality threshold and the strictest error-elimination algorithm, was used for CDR3 identification, clonotype clustering and error correction. A nonparametric unseen species model with Euler transformation was used to estimate a lower bound on total TCR beta diversity. In TCRdb, the public reads were trimmed at Q25 with fastp and aligned with MiXCR, with productive beta chains retained. Each record represents a unique CDR3 protein, reported with the most common genes and DNA among its rows. These V and J calls are TCRdb output, not the study's own analysis. In this sample the table shows hundreds of thousands of distinct CDR3 sequences, 40% to 55% of which occur a single time. Jointly, the top ten make up roughly 25% of the sample.

The donors were roughly 39 Caucasian individuals from Russia, aged roughly 6 to 90 years, who were systemically healthy. Each donor gave about 9.2 milliliters of peripheral blood, drawn into EDTA-treated Vacutainer tubes. Ficoll-Paque density-gradient centrifugation was used to isolate PBMCs, with at least 7 million per sample. Total RNA was extracted from PBMCs with Trizol reagent, with at least 5.5 micrograms obtained per sample. For every donor, an aliquot of PBMCs went through flow cytometry to measure the percentages of naive CD45RAhigh/CD27high T cells. Results and caveats for the whole study, not just this receptor: Estimates of total diversity based on one million sequenced T cells were regarded as lower bounds and as underestimates. Conclusive comparison of naive and antigen-experienced compartments was prevented by the profiling of bulk unsorted PBMCs. Observed TCR beta diversity per million T cells fell roughly linearly with age, and a significant reduction was already apparent by age about 38. Compared with the aged group, the long-lived group had more naive CD4+ T cells, fewer expanded clones and increased TCR diversity, suggesting age selection. Because the CMV infection status of the donors was unknown, age-related changes in expanded clonotypes may potentially have been confounded. The percentage of naive T cells measured by flow cytometry correlated strongly with observed TCR beta diversity.

This chain is built from TRBV6-2 or TRBV6-3 and TRBJ2-1, and TRBD2 may be the D gene, going by 5 matching bases. This TCR was recovered from a man older than 75 in good health. Sequencing was performed on blood. The DNA sequence follows: TGTGCCAGCAGTTACGAATCACTGGGAGAGACCCAGTTCTTC. Its translation is CASSYESLGETQFF.